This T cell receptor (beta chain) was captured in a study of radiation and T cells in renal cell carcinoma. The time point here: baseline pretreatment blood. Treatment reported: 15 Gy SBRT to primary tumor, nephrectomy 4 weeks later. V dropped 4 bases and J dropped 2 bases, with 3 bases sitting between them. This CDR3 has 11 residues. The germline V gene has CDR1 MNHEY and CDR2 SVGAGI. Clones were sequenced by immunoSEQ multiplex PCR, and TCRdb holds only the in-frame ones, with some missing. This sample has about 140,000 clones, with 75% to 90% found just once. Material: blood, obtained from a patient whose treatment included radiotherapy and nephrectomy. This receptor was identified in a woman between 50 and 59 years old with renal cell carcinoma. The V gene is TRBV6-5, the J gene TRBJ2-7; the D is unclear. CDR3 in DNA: TGTGCCAGCAGTTCGACCTACGAGCAGTACTTC. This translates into CASSSTYEQYF.